The source of this T cell receptor beta chain is a study of T cells in Graves' hyperthyroidism and ophthalmopathy. Amplified TCR beta CDR3 regions derived from RNA transcripts. A first-round RT-PCR of the TCR CDR3 used the HTBI primer set. TCRdb redid the calling of the multiplex PCR reads with MiXCR, one entry per CDR3 protein. Of 300,000 to 450,000 distinct CDR3 sequences in the sample, under 20% are singletons; the top ten hold around two fifths. Trimming pared 6 bases from V and 1 base from J, leaving 12 bases between. Germline V gene lookup returns CDR1 SGHNT and CDR2 YENEEA. The CDR3 totals 14 residues.

Sequenced: blood. J is TRBJ1-1 and V is TRBV11-3, with D unresolved. This TCR was recovered from a man aged 18 to 30 with Graves' ophthalmopathy. CDR3: CASRKLSENTEAFF. CDR3 in DNA: TGTGCCAGCAGAAAACTATCGGAGAACACTGAAGCTTTCTTT.